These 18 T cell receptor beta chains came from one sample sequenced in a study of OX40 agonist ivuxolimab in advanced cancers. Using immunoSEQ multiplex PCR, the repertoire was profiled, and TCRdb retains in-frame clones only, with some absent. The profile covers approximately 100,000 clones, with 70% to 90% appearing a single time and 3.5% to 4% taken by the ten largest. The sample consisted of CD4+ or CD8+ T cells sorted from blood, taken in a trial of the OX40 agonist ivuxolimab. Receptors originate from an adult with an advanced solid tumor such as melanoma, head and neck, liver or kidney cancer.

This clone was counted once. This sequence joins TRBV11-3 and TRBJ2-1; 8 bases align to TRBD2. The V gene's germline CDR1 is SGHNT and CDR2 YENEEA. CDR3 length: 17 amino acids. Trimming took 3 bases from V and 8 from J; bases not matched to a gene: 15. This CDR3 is CASSFGLLRGGSDEQFF. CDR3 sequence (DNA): TGTGCCAGCAGCTTTGGACTGCTCCGGGGGGGGTCGGATGAGCAGTTCTTC.

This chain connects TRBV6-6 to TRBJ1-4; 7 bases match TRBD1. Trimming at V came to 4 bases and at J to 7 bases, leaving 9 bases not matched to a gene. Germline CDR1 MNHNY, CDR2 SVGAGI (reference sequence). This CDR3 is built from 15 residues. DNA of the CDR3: TGTGCCAGCAGTTCAGAGGGGGCGCCGGGTGAAAAACTGTTTTTT. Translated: CASSSEGAPGEKLFF.

CDR3 bases: TGTGCCAGCAGTCAGGATGCTGGAAACACCATATATTTT. This sequence encodes CASSQDAGNTIYF. The V call is TRBV27, the J call TRBJ1-3; D call uncertain. The CDR3 loop spans 13 amino acids. Trimming pared 5 bases from V and 2 bases from J, leaving 7 bases between. Germline V gives CDR1 MNHEY, CDR2 SMNVEV (reference sequence).

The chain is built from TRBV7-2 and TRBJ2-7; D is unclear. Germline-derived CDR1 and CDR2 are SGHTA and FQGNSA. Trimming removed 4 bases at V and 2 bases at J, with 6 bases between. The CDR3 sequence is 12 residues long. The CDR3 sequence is CASSSPTYEQYF. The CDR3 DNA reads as TGTGCCAGCAGCTCTCCCACCTACGAGCAGTACTTC.

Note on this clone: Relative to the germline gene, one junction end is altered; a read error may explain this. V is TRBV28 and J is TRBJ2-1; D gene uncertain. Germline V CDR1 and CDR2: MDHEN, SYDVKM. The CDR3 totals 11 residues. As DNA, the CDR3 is TGTGCCACCGACTCCTCCAATGAGCAGTTCTTC. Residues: CATDSSNEQFF.

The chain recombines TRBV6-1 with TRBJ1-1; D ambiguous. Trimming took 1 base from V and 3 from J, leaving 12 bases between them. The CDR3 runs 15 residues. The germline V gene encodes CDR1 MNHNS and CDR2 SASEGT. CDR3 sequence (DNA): TGTGCCAGCAGTGAAGAGTGGGGTGGGGACACTGAAGCTTTCTTT. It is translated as CASSEEWGGDTEAFF.

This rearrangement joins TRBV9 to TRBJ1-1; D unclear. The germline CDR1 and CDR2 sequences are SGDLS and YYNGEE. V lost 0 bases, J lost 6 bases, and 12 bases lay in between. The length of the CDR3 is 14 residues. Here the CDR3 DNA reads TGTGCCAGCAGCGTAGTCATAGACTACGCTGAAGCTTTCTTT. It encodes CASSVVIDYAEAFF.

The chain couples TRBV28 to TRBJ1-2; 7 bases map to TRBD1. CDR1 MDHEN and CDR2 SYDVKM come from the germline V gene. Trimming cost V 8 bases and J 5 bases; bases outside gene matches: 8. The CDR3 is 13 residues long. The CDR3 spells CASHRGVGYGYTF. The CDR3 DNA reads TGTGCCAGCCACAGGGGAGTCGGGTATGGCTACACCTTC.

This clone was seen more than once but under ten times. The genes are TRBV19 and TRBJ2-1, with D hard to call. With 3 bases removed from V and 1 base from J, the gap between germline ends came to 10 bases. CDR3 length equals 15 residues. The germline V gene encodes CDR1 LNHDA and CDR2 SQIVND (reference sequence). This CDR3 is CASSMRPTSYNEQFF. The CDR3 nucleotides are TGTGCCAGTAGTATGCGGCCTACATCCTACAATGAGCAGTTCTTC. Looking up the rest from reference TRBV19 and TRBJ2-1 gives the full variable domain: DGGITQSPKYLFRKEGQNVTLSCEQNLNHDAMYWYRQDPGQGLRLIYYSQIVNDFQKGDIAEGYSVSREKKESFPLTVTSAQKNPTAFYLCASSMRPTSYNEQFFGPGTRLTVL.

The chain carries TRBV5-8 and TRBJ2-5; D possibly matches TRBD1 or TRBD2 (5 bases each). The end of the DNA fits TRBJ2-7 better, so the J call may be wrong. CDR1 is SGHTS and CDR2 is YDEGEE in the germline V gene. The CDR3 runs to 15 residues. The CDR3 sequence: CASSLVWGKRHEQYF. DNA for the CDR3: TGTGCCAGCAGCTTGGTCTGGGGCAAGCGGCACGAGCAGTACTTC.

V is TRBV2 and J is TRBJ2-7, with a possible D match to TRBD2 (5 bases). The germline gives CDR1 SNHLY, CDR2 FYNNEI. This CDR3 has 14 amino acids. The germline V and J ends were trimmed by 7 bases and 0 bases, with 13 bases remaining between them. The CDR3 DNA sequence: TGTGCCAGCAAGGAGGACCTGAGCTCCTACGAGCAGTACTTC. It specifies CASKEDLSSYEQYF.

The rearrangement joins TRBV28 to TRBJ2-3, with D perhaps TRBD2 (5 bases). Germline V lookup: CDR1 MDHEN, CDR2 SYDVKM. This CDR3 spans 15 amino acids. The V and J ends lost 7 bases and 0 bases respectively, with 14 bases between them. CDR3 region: CASIPPGYSTDTQYF. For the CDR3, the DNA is TGTGCCAGCATTCCCCCGGGGTACAGCACAGATACGCAGTATTTT.

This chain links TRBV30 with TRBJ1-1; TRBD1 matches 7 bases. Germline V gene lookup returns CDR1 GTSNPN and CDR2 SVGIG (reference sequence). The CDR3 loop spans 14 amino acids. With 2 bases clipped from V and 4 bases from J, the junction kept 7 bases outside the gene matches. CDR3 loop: CAWSWESGGTEAFF. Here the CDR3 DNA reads TGTGCCTGGAGTTGGGAGTCAGGGGGCACTGAAGCTTTCTTT.

The CDR3 coding sequence is TGTGCAAGTCGCTTAGATCAGGGGGGAGACATTCAGTACTTC. Protein sequence: CASRLDQGGDIQYF. V gene TRBV12-2 combines with J gene TRBJ2-4; TRBD1 is taken as the D call from the table, unchecked against the DNA. TRBV12-2 is flagged as a pseudogene. This CDR3 contains 14 residues.

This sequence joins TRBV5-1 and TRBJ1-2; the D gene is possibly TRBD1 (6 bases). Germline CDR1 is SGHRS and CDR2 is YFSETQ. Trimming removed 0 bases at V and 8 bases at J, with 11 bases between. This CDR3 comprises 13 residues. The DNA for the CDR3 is TGCGCCAGCAGCTTGGCCGGGGGGCACGGCTACACCTTC. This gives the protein CASSLAGGHGYTF. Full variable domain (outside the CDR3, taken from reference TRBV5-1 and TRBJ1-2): KAGVTQTPRYLIKTRGQQVTLSCSPISGHRSVSWYQQTPGQGLQFLFEYFSETQRNKGNFPGRFSGRQFSNSRSEMNVSTLELGDSALYLCASSLAGGHGYTFGSGTRLTVV.

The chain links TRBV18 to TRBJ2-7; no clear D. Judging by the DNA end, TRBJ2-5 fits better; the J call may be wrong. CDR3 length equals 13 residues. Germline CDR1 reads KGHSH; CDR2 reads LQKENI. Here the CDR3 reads CASSPRTQETQYF. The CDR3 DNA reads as TGTGCCAGCTCACCACGGACCCAAGAGACCCAGTACTTC.

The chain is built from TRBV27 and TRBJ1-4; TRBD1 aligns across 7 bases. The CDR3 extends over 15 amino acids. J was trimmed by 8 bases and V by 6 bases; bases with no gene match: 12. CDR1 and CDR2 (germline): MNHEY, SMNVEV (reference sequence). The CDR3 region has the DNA TGTGCCAGCAGACATAACGACAGGGTGGGCGAAAAACTGTTTTTT. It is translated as CASRHNDRVGEKLFF.

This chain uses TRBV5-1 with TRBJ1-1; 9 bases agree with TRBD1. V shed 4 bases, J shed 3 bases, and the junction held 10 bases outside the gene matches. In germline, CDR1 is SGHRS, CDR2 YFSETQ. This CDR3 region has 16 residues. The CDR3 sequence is CASSPGRDRVDTEAFF. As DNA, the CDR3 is TGCGCCAGCAGCCCGGGCCGGGACAGGGTGGACACTGAAGCTTTCTTT.